These 22 T cell receptor beta chains were all obtained from the same sample, sequenced in a study of regulatory T cells in long-lasting Graves disease (dated by TCRdb to the early 2020s). The time point label corresponds to: newly diagnosed GD, antithyroid drugs for less than 3 months. For both TCR sequencing and RNA sequencing, RNA was extracted from PBMCs in TRIzol. Receptor libraries were prepared by multiplex PCR. Sequencing took place on an Illumina HiSeq 4000. CDR3 regions were amplified by Arm-PCR with iRepertoire HTBI primers to construct TCR beta libraries. TCRdb took the public reads, trimmed them with fastp at Q25, ran MiXCR for clone calling and kept in-frame beta chains. Rows with one shared CDR3 protein collapse into an entry with the most common genes and DNA. A total of hundreds of thousands of distinct CDR3 sequences appear in this sample, roughly 16% of them only once. The ten largest clones take up approximately 20% of the sample.

A further study also used this sample, focusing on T cells in Graves' hyperthyroidism and ophthalmopathy.

The specimen comprised peripheral blood mononuclear cells (PBMCs), sampled at new diagnosis, from a patient treated with antithyroid drugs. These receptors all come from a woman in her 30s with Graves disease. Donor details come from another sample of the same person, matched by shared clones.

This clonotype was detected ten times or more. The chain has TRBV7-8 and TRBJ1-2; D gene uncertain. The germline CDR1 and CDR2 sequences are SGHVS and FQNEAQ. The CDR3 spans 12 residues. The germline V and J ends were trimmed by 4 bases and 2 bases, with 5 bases remaining between them. This CDR3 reads CASSSKNYGYTF. DNA of the CDR3: TGTGCCAGCAGCTCAAAAAACTATGGCTACACCTTC.

The chain uses TRBV30 and TRBJ2-3; 16 nucleotides match TRBD2. The end of the DNA fits TRBJ2-1 better, so the J call may be wrong. Germline lookup yields CDR1 GTSNPN and CDR2 SVGIG (reference sequence). The length of the CDR3 is 15 residues. The CDR3 DNA follows: TGTGCCTGCTCGCCCGGGACTAGCGGGAGGGTGGTGCAGTTCTTC. Translating gives CACSPGTSGRVVQFF.

The table lists this clonotype with many counts. This sequence joins TRBV18 and TRBJ2-7; TRBD1 aligns across 8 bases. The CDR3 is 15 residues long. Germline assignment: CDR1 KGHSH and CDR2 LQKENI. J lost 0 bases, V lost 5 bases, and 6 bases had no gene match. The CDR3 protein is CASSASRGRSYEQYF. CDR3 bases: TGTGCCAGCTCAGCCTCCAGGGGGCGCTCCTACGAGCAGTACTTC.

This clonotype showed up many times. The J gene is TRBJ1-2, the V gene TRBV12-3 or TRBV12-4, with D possibly being TRBD1 (5 bases). The germline V and J ends were trimmed by 3 bases and 4 bases, with 12 bases remaining between them. This CDR3 spans 14 amino acids. The CDR3 region is CASSLGFGGYGYTF. DNA for the CDR3: TGTGCCAGCAGTTTGGGTTTTGGGGGCTATGGCTACACCTTC.

At least ten counts were recorded for this clonotype. This rearrangement joins TRBV7-8 to TRBJ1-1; no clear D gene. The CDR3 sequence is 13 residues long. Looked up from germline, CDR1 is SGHVS and CDR2 is FQNEAQ. Trimming removed 7 bases from V and 0 bases from J, with 9 bases in between. CDR3 residues: CASKDPVNTEAFF. The CDR3 DNA sequence: TGTGCCAGCAAGGATCCCGTGAACACTGAAGCTTTCTTT. The variable domain in full, completed from reference TRBV7-8 and TRBJ1-1, reads GAGVSQSPRYKVAKRGQDVALRCDPISGHVSLFWYQQALGQGPEFLTYFQNEAQLDKSGLPSDRFFAERPEGSVSTLKIQRTQQEDSAVYLCASKDPVNTEAFFGQGTRLTVV.

This clonotype has just a few counts. V gene TRBV29-1 combines with J gene TRBJ2-2; tentative D call: TRBD2 (5 bases). V lost 6 bases and J lost 4, with 24 bases in between. The germline CDR1 and CDR2 sequences are SQVTM and ANQGSEA. The CDR3 consists of 17 residues. Written as DNA, the CDR3 is TGCAGCGTAGAGACTACGAGGACGCGCGACGGCACCGGGGAGCTGTTTTTT. Its protein product is CSVETTRTRDGTGELFF.

This clonotype was detected ten times or more. The chain employs TRBV5-5 and TRBJ1-3; D ambiguous. Germline CDR1 SGHKS, CDR2 YYEKEE (reference sequence). V was trimmed by 4 bases and J by 0 bases, leaving 14 bases between them. There are 16 residues in the CDR3. Written as DNA, the CDR3 is TGTGCCAGCAGCCCCGAGGCGACACTCTCTGGAAACACCATATATTTT. This encodes CASSPEATLSGNTIYF.

There are a few counts of this clonotype. CDR3 nucleotides: TGTGCCAGCAGCGTAGAGGAAAGATTCGAGCAGTTCTTC. It yields the protein CASSVEERFEQFF. J is TRBJ2-1 and V is TRBV9; D is unresolved. V shed 0 bases and J shed 10 bases, with 11 bases lying between them. Germline CDR1 SGDLS, CDR2 YYNGEE. This CDR3 is 13 amino acids long.

There are many counts of this clonotype. The rearrangement uses TRBV2 and TRBJ2-1, with D unresolved. The assigned J gene may be wrong: the sequence end matches TRBJ2-5 better. The CDR3 has 15 amino acids. Germline CDR1 SNHLY, CDR2 FYNNEI. CDR3: CASSPRKSLQETQYF. The CDR3 DNA reads as TGTGCCAGCAGCCCTAGGAAAAGCCTCCAAGAGACCCAGTACTTC.

This clonotype has a count of ten or more. V usage is TRBV20-1 and J usage is TRBJ2-7; a weak D match, TRBD2 (6 bases). Deletions cut 4 bases from V and 1 base from J, with 17 bases between. The germline V gene has CDR1 DFQATT and CDR2 SNEGSKA (reference sequence). CDR3 length equals 15 residues. This CDR3 reads CSAKKAGYTSYEQYF. The CDR3 DNA reads TGCAGTGCTAAGAAAGCGGGCTATACTTCCTACGAGCAGTACTTC.

The rearrangement joins TRBV19 to TRBJ1-2; TRBD1 might be the D (6 bases). The CDR3 totals 15 residues. Germline CDR1 and CDR2: LNHDA and SQIVND (reference sequence). V lost 3 bases to trimming and J lost 3 bases, with 14 bases between them. The CDR3 sequence is CASSIWAGADYGYTF. The CDR3 DNA reads as TGTGCCAGTAGTATTTGGGCAGGGGCGGACTATGGCTACACCTTC. The variable domain in full, with the rest retrieved from reference TRBV19 and TRBJ1-2, is DGGITQSPKYLFRKEGQNVTLSCEQNLNHDAMYWYRQDPGQGLRLIYYSQIVNDFQKGDIAEGYSVSREKKESFPLTVTSAQKNPTAFYLCASSIWAGADYGYTFGSGTRLTVV.

This clonotype turned up a few times. V usage is TRBV6-1 and J usage is TRBJ2-5; D possibly corresponds to TRBD1 (5 bases). V was pared by 4 bases and J by 2 bases, with 29 bases between. CDR3 length equals 20 residues. Germline CDR1 and CDR2: MNHNS and SASEGT. The DNA of the CDR3 is TGTGCCAGCAGTGCCCCGCTTAGGACAATGAGGAACGCTGGACAAGAGACCCAGTACTTC. It codes for CASSAPLRTMRNAGQETQYF.

The chain has TRBV6-1 and TRBJ2-4; 9 bases line up with TRBD2. The CDR3 is 19 residues long. Germline CDR1 is MNHNS and CDR2 is SASEGT. J was trimmed by 1 base and V by 7 bases; bases with no gene match: 17. The CDR3 sequence is CASTTKGGRASGAKNIQYF. The CDR3 DNA reads TGTGCCAGCACTACTAAAGGCGGGAGGGCTTCTGGGGCCAAAAACATTCAGTACTTC.

The table lists this clonotype with a few counts. J is TRBJ2-3 and V is TRBV30; D tentatively fits TRBD1 or TRBD2 (5 bases each). This CDR3 region has 12 residues. The germline V gene has CDR1 GTSNPN and CDR2 SVGIG (reference sequence). Trimming cost V 3 bases and J 6 bases, with 10 bases left between them. The CDR3 DNA reads as TGTGCCTGGAGGAGGGGCAGGGATACGCAGTATTTT. Its protein product is CAWRRGRDTQYF. Supplemented by reference TRBV30 and TRBJ2-3, the full variable domain reads SQTIHQWPATLVQPVGSPLSLECTVEGTSNPNLYWYRQAAGRGLQLLFYSVGIGQISSEVPQNLSASRPQDRQFILSSKKLLLSDSGFYLCAWRRGRDTQYFGPGTRLTVL.

This clonotype was counted a few times. The J gene is TRBJ2-1, the V gene TRBV6-2 or TRBV6-3; TRBD1 might be the D (7 bases). The V gene's germline CDR1 is MNHEY and CDR2 SVGEGT. The V end was cut by 5 bases, the J end by 8 bases, with 19 bases between. The CDR3 totals 15 residues. Here the CDR3 reads CASSGRQGGRDEQFF. The CDR3 region has the DNA TGTGCCAGCAGTGGCCGGCAGGGGGGAAGGGATGAGCAGTTCTTC.

This chain links TRBV27 with TRBJ2-3, with a possible D match to TRBD2 (6 bases). V shed 6 bases and J shed 2 bases, with 12 bases lying between them. The CDR3 is 14 amino acids. From germline, CDR1 is MNHEY and CDR2 SMNVEV (reference sequence). Here the CDR3 DNA reads TGTGCCAGCAGGAGGAGCGGGTTCACAGATACGCAGTATTTT. Amino acids: CASRRSGFTDTQYF.

This clonotype was seen many times. This rearrangement joins TRBV27 to TRBJ2-7; the D gene is possibly TRBD1 (5 bases). The CDR3 extends over 15 amino acids. Germline CDR1 is MNHEY and CDR2 is SMNVEV (reference sequence). Deletions cut 0 bases from V and 2 bases from J, with 11 bases between. CDR3 sequence: CASSLSPGPTYEQYF. The CDR3 DNA is TGTGCCAGCAGTTTATCTCCAGGGCCAACCTACGAGCAGTACTTC.

This clonotype came up many times. The V gene is TRBV7-9, the J gene TRBJ2-7; possible D gene TRBD1, 7 bases. CDR3 size: 13 residues. Germline loops: CDR1 SEHNR, CDR2 FQNEAQ (reference sequence). The V and J ends lost 8 bases and 7 bases respectively, with 18 bases between them. In nucleotides, the CDR3 is TGTGCCAGCTCCCAGGCCTCAGGGGGGGAGCAGTACTTC. It translates to CASSQASGGEQYF.

The chain combines TRBV25-1 with TRBJ2-7, with TRBD1 matching over 8 bases. The CDR3 runs 13 residues. Germline lookup yields CDR1 MGHDK and CDR2 SYGVNS. The ends lost 8 bases at V and 7 bases at J; junction bases unmatched: 10. CDR3: CASEDRVGLEQYF. The CDR3 region has the DNA TGTGCCAGCGAGGACAGGGTGGGTTTAGAGCAGTACTTC.

The DNA of the CDR3 is TGTGCCAGCAGTTTATTCTCAATGGGTAACTATGGCTACACCTTC. It encodes CASSLFSMGNYGYTF. The V gene is TRBV27, the J gene TRBJ1-2; no reliable D call. Germline assignment: CDR1 MNHEY and CDR2 SMNVEV (reference sequence). V lost 1 base and J 1 base, leaving 10 bases between the germline ends. The length of the CDR3 is 15 residues.

The chain joins TRBV9 to TRBJ2-3; TRBD2 is a possible D gene (5 bases). The germline gives CDR1 SGDLS, CDR2 YYNGEE. This CDR3 has 16 residues. V lost 1 base and J 4 bases, leaving 16 bases between the germline ends. In DNA, the CDR3 is TGTGCCAGCAGCGTATCCTCCGGGGTTAGAGCAGATACGCAGTATTTT. It encodes CASSVSSGVRADTQYF.

This clonotype was seen a handful of times. J is TRBJ2-6 and V is TRBV19; 7 nucleotides agree with TRBD1. Germline V gene lookup returns CDR1 LNHDA and CDR2 SQIVND (reference sequence). J gave up 0 bases and V 4 bases, and 12 bases lay outside the gene matches. The CDR3 sequence is 19 residues long. The CDR3 protein is CASSRGVGTVLSGANVLTF. The CDR3 DNA reads as TGTGCCAGTAGTAGGGGCGTCGGGACAGTCCTCTCTGGGGCCAACGTCCTGACTTTC.